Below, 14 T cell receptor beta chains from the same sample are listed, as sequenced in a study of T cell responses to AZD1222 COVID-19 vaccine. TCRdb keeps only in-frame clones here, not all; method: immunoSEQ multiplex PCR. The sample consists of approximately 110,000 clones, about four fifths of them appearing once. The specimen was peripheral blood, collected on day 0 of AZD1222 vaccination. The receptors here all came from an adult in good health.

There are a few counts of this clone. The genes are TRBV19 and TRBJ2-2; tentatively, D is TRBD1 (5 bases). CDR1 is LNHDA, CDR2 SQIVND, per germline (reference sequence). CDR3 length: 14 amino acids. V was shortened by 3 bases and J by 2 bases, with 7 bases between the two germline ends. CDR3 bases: TGTGCCAGTAGTATGACAGTTAACACCGGGGAGCTGTTTTTT. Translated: CASSMTVNTGELFF.

Here the CDR3 reads CASSFRQGAGNTEAFF. CDR3 DNA: TGTGCCAGCAGTTTTCGACAGGGGGCGGGGAACACTGAAGCTTTCTTT. The chain combines TRBV6-5 with TRBJ1-1; 10 bases map to TRBD1. The trim removed 4 bases at V and 1 base at J, leaving 6 bases unmatched. The CDR3 has 16 amino acids. The germline V gene encodes CDR1 MNHEY and CDR2 SVGAGI.

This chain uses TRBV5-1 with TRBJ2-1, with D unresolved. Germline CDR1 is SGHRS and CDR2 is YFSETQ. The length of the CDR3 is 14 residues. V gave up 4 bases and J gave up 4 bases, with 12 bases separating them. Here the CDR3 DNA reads TGCGCCAGCAGCCCGCCTCCGAATTACAATGAGCAGTTCTTC. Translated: CASSPPPNYNEQFF.

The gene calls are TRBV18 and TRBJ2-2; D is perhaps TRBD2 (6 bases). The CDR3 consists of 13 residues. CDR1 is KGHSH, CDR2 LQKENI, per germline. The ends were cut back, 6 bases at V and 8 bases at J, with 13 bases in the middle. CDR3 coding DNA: TGTGCCAGCTCCGGGGACTCTACGGGGGAGCTGTTTTTT. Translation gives CASSGDSTGELFF.

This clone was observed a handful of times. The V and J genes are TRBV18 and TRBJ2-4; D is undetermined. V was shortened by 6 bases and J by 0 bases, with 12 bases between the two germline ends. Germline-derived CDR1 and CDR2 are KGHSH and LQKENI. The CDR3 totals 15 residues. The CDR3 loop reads CASSNTRLAKNIQYF. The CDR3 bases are TGTGCCAGCTCGAACACCCGACTAGCCAAAAACATTCAGTACTTC.

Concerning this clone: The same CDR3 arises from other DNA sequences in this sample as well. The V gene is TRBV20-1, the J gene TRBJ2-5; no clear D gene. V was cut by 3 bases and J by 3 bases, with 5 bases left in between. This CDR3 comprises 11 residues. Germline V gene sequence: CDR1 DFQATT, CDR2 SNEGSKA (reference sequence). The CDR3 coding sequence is TGCAGTGCTAGGGCTGAAGAGACCCAGTACTTC. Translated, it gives CSARAEETQYF.

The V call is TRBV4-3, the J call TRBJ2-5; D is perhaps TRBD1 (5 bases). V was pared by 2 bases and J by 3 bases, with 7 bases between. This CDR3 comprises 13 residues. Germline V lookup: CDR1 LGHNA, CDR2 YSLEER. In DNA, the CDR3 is TGCGCCAGCAGCCAATTGACAGAAGAGACCCAGTACTTC. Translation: CASSQLTEETQYF.

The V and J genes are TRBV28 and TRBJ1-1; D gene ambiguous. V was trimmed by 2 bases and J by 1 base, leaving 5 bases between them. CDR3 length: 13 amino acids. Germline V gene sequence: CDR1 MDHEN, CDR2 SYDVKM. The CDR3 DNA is TGTGCCAGCAGTTTAGCAGGGAACACTGAAGCTTTCTTT. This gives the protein CASSLAGNTEAFF.

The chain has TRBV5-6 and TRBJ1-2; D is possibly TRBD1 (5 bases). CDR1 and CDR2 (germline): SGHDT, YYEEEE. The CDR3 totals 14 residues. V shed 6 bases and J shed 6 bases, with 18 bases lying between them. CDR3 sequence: CASTHWEGIDGYTF. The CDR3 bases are TGTGCCAGCACCCACTGGGAGGGGATCGATGGCTACACCTTC. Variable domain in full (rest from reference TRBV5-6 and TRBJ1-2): DAGVTQSPTHLIKTRGQQVTLRCSPKSGHDTVSWYQQALGQGPQFIFQYYEEEERQRGNFPDRFSGHQFPNYSSELNVNALLLGDSALYLCASTHWEGIDGYTFGSGTRLTVV.

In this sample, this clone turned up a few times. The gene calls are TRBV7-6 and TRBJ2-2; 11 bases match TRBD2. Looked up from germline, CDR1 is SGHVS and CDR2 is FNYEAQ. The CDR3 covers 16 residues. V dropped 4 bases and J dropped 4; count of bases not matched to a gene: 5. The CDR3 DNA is TGTGCCAGCAGCTCCGGGCTAGCGGGGGGCACCGGGGAGCTGTTTTTT. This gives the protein CASSSGLAGGTGELFF.

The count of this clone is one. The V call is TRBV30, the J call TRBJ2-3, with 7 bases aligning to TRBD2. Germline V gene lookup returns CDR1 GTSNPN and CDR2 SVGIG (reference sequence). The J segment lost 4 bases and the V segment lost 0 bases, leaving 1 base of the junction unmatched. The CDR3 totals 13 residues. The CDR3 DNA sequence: TGTGCCTGGAGTGTTCTAGCGGCAGATACGCAGTATTTT. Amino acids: CAWSVLAADTQYF.

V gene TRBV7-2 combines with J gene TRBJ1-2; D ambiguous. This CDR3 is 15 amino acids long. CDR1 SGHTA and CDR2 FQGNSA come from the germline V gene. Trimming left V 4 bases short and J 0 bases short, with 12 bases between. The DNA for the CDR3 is TGTGCCAGCAGCTCCCAGCTTACAGCTAACTATGGCTACACCTTC. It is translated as CASSSQLTANYGYTF.

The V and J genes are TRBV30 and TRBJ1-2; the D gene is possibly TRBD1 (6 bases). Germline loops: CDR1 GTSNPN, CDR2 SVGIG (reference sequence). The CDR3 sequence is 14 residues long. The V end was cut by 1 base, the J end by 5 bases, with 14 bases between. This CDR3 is CAWSAYRVEYGYTF. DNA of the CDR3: TGTGCCTGGAGTGCCTACAGGGTTGAGTATGGCTACACCTTC.

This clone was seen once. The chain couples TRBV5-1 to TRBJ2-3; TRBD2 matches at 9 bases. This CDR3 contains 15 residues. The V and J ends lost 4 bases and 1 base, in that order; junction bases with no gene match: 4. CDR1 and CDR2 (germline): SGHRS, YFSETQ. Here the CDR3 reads CASSLPSGGTDTQYF. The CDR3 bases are TGCGCCAGCAGCCTTCCTAGCGGGGGCACAGATACGCAGTATTTT. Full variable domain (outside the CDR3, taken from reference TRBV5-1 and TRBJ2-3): KAGVTQTPRYLIKTRGQQVTLSCSPISGHRSVSWYQQTPGQGLQFLFEYFSETQRNKGNFPGRFSGRQFSNSRSEMNVSTLELGDSALYLCASSLPSGGTDTQYFGPGTRLTVL.